The 12 T cell receptor beta chains reported below all come from one sample, sequenced in a study of blood T cell repertoires in COVID-19. Profiled with immunoSEQ multiplex PCR; TCRdb holds only in-frame clones, not every one. The data show about 140,000 clones, with about 86% seen just once and more than 3.5% held by the top ten. Sequencing was carried out using peripheral blood. These receptors originate from a woman in her sixties or seventies with acute or convalescent COVID-19.

J is TRBJ1-2 and V is TRBV28; 9 nucleotides match TRBD1. This CDR3 spans 13 amino acids. The V gene end was trimmed by 6 bases and the J gene end by 7 bases; junction bases not matched to a gene: 6. Germline V lookup: CDR1 MDHEN, CDR2 SYDVKM. CDR3 bases: TGTGCCAGCAGCATAACAGGGGGCTTTGGCTACACCTTC. Its protein is CASSITGGFGYTF.

The chain couples TRBV19 to TRBJ2-7, with D maybe TRBD1 (5 bases). With 5 bases removed from V and 2 bases from J, the gap between germline ends came to 10 bases. CDR3 length equals 13 residues. CDR1 is LNHDA, CDR2 SQIVND, per germline (reference sequence). DNA of the CDR3: TGTGCCAGTAGTGAGCAGGGCCCCTACGAGCAGTACTTC. Translation: CASSEQGPYEQYF. The variable domain in full, with the rest retrieved from reference TRBV19 and TRBJ2-7, is DGGITQSPKYLFRKEGQNVTLSCEQNLNHDAMYWYRQDPGQGLRLIYYSQIVNDFQKGDIAEGYSVSREKKESFPLTVTSAQKNPTAFYLCASSEQGPYEQYFGPGTRLTVT.

The chain carries TRBV5-4 and TRBJ1-1; no reliable D call. Germline-derived CDR1 and CDR2 are SGHNT and YYREEE (reference sequence). The CDR3 sequence is 14 residues long. Trimming pared 4 bases from V and 2 bases from J, leaving 12 bases between. CDR3 in DNA: TGTGCCAGCAGCGCCCGGGAGCGTAACACTGAAGCTTTCTTT. It is translated as CASSARERNTEAFF.

On this clone itself: Germline is not matched at one junction end, which may reflect a read error. The V and J genes are TRBV11-2 and TRBJ2-7; tentative D call: TRBD2 (5 bases). The length of the CDR3 is 11 residues. Germline lookup yields CDR1 SGHAT and CDR2 FQNNGV. CDR3 coding DNA: TGTGCCAGCAGCTTGACCAAGACTACCTCCTTC. This codes for CASSLTKTTSF. The complete variable domain, with remaining parts taken from reference TRBV11-2 and TRBJ2-7, reads EAGVAQSPRYKIIEKRQSVAFWCNPISGHATLYWYQQILGQGPKLLIQFQNNGVVDDSQLPKDRFSAERLKGVDSTLKIQPAKLEDSAVYLCASSLTKTTSFGPGTRLTVT.

This chain connects TRBV10-3 to TRBJ2-3; D call uncertain. CDR1 and CDR2 from the germline V gene are ENHRY and SYGVKD. The CDR3 loop spans 18 amino acids. The V and J ends lost 0 bases and 0 bases respectively, with 16 bases between them. The CDR3 DNA is TGTGCCATCAGTGAGTCCCCTTTTCCGCAGTCTAGCACAGATACGCAGTATTTT. It specifies CAISESPFPQSSTDTQYF.

The genes are TRBV30 and TRBJ2-4, with D unclear. The CDR3 extends over 12 amino acids. Germline V gene lookup returns CDR1 GTSNPN and CDR2 SVGIG (reference sequence). With 1 base removed from V and 7 bases from J, the gap between germline ends came to 8 bases. The CDR3 nucleotides are TGTGCCTGGAGTGAATCGAGGAACATTCAGTACTTC. Translating gives CAWSESRNIQYF. The full variable domain, in which reference TRBV30 and TRBJ2-4 provide the parts outside the CDR3, is SQTIHQWPATLVQPVGSPLSLECTVEGTSNPNLYWYRQAAGRGLQLLFYSVGIGQISSEVPQNLSASRPQDRQFILSSKKLLLSDSGFYLCAWSESRNIQYFGAGTRLSVL.

This clone has just one count. This chain joins TRBV3-1 (or the pseudogene TRBV3-2) and TRBJ2-7; D is possibly TRBD2 (5 bases). This CDR3 is built from 13 residues. Trimming stripped 1 base from V and 2 bases from J, with 6 bases between. CDR1 LGHDT and CDR2 YNNKEL come from the germline V gene (reference sequence). CDR3 in DNA: TGTGCCAGCAGCCAAGGGAGGCCCTACGAGCAGTACTTC. Translating it yields CASSQGRPYEQYF.

This chain links TRBV5-1 with TRBJ2-2; D might be TRBD1 (6 bases). The CDR3 sequence is 13 residues long. Germline assignment: CDR1 SGHRS and CDR2 YFSETQ. Trimming stripped 7 bases from V and 5 bases from J, with 12 bases between. In DNA, the CDR3 is TGCGCCAGCGGGCAGGGGCAAACCGGGGAGCTGTTTTTT. It is translated as CASGQGQTGELFF. The full variable domain, completed using reference TRBV5-1 and TRBJ2-2, is KAGVTQTPRYLIKTRGQQVTLSCSPISGHRSVSWYQQTPGQGLQFLFEYFSETQRNKGNFPGRFSGRQFSNSRSEMNVSTLELGDSALYLCASGQGQTGELFFGEGSRLTVL.

V is TRBV10-2 and J is TRBJ1-1; tentatively, D is TRBD1 (6 bases). The germline V gene has CDR1 WSHSY and CDR2 SAAADI. The V and J ends lost 0 bases and 1 base respectively, with 9 bases between them. The CDR3 consists of 15 residues. The CDR3 is CASSESPGANTEAFF. DNA for the CDR3: TGCGCCAGCAGTGAGTCGCCAGGGGCGAACACTGAAGCTTTCTTT.

The chain links TRBV28 to TRBJ1-1; 9 bases are shared with TRBD1. The CDR3 covers 14 residues. CDR1 and CDR2 from the germline V gene are MDHEN and SYDVKM. The J segment lost 6 bases and the V segment lost 6 bases, leaving 8 bases of the junction unmatched. The CDR3 DNA reads as TGTGCCAGCAGCCCCACAGGGGGCATGCCTGAAGCTTTCTTT. This encodes CASSPTGGMPEAFF. The full variable domain, rest sourced from reference TRBV28 and TRBJ1-1, is DVKVTQSSRYLVKRTGEKVFLECVQDMDHENMFWYRQDPGLGLRLIYFSYDVKMKEKGDIPEGYSVSREKKERFSLILESASTNQTSMYLCASSPTGGMPEAFFGQGTRLTVV.

A few counts support this clone. CDR3 sequence (DNA): TGTGCCAGCTCACGAGACAGAAATCAGCCCCAGCATTTT. It specifies CASSRDRNQPQHF. The V call is TRBV18, the J call TRBJ1-5; weak D call: TRBD1 (5 bases). Germline assignment: CDR1 KGHSH and CDR2 LQKENI. Trimming removed 4 bases from V and 4 bases from J, with 8 bases in between. The CDR3 spans 13 residues.

This clone was detected once. This chain joins TRBV11-2 and TRBJ1-1; no firm D call. Per germline, CDR1 SGHAT and CDR2 FQNNGV. V dropped 0 bases and J dropped 12 bases, with 14 bases sitting between them. The CDR3 contains 13 residues. In DNA, the CDR3 is TGTGCCAGCAGCTTAGAGCGGGTGGGTTTATCTTTCTTT. Amino acid sequence: CASSLERVGLSFF.